What follows is one T cell receptor (beta chain) and its context. Its specificity is unknown. This record belongs to a study of vaccination and CD4 T cells after COVID-19. Treatment meaning: approximately nine-day PBMC culture with coronavirus spike peptide pools or control peptides (ViraFEST assay). The Oncomine TCR Beta short-read assay was applied to DNA of cultured CD4+ T cells. Using its own MiXCR run on the PCR reads, TCRdb lists one record per CDR3 protein. The repertoire includes 13,000 to 15,000 distinct CDR3 sequences, roughly 30% of them detected once, and about 9.4% sits in the top ten. The J segment lost 4 bases and the V segment lost 4 bases, leaving 8 bases of the junction unmatched. The CDR3 sequence is 15 residues long. Germline V gene sequence: CDR1 LNHNV, CDR2 YYDKDF (reference sequence).

Material: CD4+ T cells from blood, cultured in vitro, obtained after SARS-CoV-2 vaccination. The receptor was derived from a human donor who had recovered from COVID-19. The V and J genes are TRBV15 and TRBJ2-7, with 9 positions matching TRBD1. The CDR3 DNA reads as TGTGCCACCAGCATAAGGGACAGGGAGCGGTACGAGCAGTACTTC. Amino acids: CATSIRDRERYEQYF.